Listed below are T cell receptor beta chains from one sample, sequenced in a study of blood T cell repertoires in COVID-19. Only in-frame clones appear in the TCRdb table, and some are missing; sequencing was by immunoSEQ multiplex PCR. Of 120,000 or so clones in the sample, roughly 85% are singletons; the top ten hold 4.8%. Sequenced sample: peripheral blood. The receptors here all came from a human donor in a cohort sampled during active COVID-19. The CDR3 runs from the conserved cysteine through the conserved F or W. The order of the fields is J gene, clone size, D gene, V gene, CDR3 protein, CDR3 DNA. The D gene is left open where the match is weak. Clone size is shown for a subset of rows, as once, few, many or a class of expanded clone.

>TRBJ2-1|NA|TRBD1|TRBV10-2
CASSVDRGHHNEQFF
TGCGCCAGCAGTGTAGACAGGGGGCACCACAATGAGCAGTTCTTC
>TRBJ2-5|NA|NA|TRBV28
CASSPPGGRETQYF
TGTGCCAGCAGTCCCCCGGGGGGCCGGGAGACCCAGTACTTC
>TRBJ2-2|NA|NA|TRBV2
CASSELAMARELFF
TGTGCCAGCAGTGAACTAGCGATGGCCCGGGAGCTGTTTTTT
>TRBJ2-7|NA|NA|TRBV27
CASSLSLVRGLTYEQYF
TGTGCCAGCAGTTTATCGCTCGTCCGGGGATTGACCTACGAGCAGTACTTC
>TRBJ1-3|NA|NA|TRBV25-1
CASRGQVNTIYF
TGTGCCAGCAGGGGACAAGTAAACACCATATATTTT
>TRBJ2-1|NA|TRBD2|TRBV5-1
CASSLVSWLAEGGEQFF
TGCGCCAGCAGCTTGGTAAGCTGGCTAGCGGAGGGCGGTGAGCAGTTCTTC
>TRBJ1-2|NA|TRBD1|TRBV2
CASTRQGRGYTF
TGTGCCAGCACCCGACAGGGTCGTGGCTACACCTTC
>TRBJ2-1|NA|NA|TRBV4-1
CASSQLPTGPSQFF
TGCGCCAGCAGCCAACTTCCGACAGGACCATCACAGTTCTTC
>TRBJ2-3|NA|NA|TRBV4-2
CASSQDLLTDTQYF
TGTGCCAGCAGCCAAGATCTATTGACAGATACGCAGTATTTT
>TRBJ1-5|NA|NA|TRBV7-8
CASSLTDSNQPQHF
TGTGCCAGCAGTCTAACTGATAGCAATCAGCCCCAGCATTTT
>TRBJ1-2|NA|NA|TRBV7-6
CASSSLGGRGAGYTF
TGTGCCAGCAGCTCCCTTGGGGGCAGAGGGGCTGGCTACACCTTC
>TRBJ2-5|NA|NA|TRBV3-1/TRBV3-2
CASSQESGEETQYF
TGTGCCAGCAGCCAAGAATCGGGAGAAGAGACCCAGTACTTC
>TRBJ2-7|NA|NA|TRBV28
CASSTPTGPGGEQYF
TGTGCCAGCAGTACCCCCACAGGGCCGGGCGGCGAGCAGTACTTC
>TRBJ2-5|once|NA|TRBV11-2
CASEGVQETQYF
TGTGCCTCAGAGGGGGTTCAAGAGACCCAGTACTTC
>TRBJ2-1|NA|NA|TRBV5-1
CASSFEYNEQFF
TGCGCCAGCAGCTTCGAGTACAATGAGCAGTTCTTC
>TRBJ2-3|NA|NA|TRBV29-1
CSVRGSSTDTQYF
TGCAGCGTCCGGGGGAGTAGCACAGATACGCAGTATTTT
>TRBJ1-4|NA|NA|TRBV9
CASSPLGGNYCEKLFF
TGTGCCAGCAGCCCCCTGGGGGGGAATTATTGTGAAAAACTGTTTTTT
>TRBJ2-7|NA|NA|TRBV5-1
CASSFETVPHEQYF
TGCGCCAGCAGCTTCGAGACAGTTCCCCACGAGCAGTACTTC
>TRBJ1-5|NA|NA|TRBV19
CASSIRGTYSNQPQHF
TGTGCCAGTAGTATCCGGGGGACGTATAGCAATCAGCCCCAGCATTTT
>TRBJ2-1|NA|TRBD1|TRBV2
CASSRDRYNEQFF
TGTGCCAGCAGCCGGGACAGGTACAATGAGCAGTTCTTC
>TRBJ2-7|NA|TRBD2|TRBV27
CASSLGLAETYEQYF
TGTGCCAGCAGTTTAGGACTAGCGGAGACCTACGAGCAGTACTTC
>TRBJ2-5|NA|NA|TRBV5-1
CASSLSVQETQYF
TGCGCCAGCAGCTTGTCGGTCCAAGAGACCCAGTACTTC
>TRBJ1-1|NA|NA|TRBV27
CASSLSQQNTEAFF
TGTGCCAGCAGTTTATCGCAACAGAACACTGAAGCTTTCTTT
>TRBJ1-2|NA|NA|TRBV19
CATSSGLGGYTF
TGTGCCACCTCGTCAGGGCTTGGTGGCTACACCTTC
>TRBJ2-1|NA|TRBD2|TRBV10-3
CAISERAGTTTDEQFF
TGTGCCATCAGTGAGCGAGCGGGGACTACCACGGATGAGCAGTTCTTC
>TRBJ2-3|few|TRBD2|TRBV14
CASSQLRGAITDTQYF
TGTGCCAGCAGCCAACTGCGGGGGGCAATCACAGATACGCAGTATTTT
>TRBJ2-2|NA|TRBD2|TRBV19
CASRRAAGNTGELFF
TGTGCCAGTAGGAGGGCAGCGGGAAACACCGGGGAGCTGTTTTTT
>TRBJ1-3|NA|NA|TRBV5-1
CASSLEGSATIYF
TGCGCCAGCAGCTTGGAGGGGTCTGCCACCATATATTTT
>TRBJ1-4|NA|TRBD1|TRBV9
CASSADRGSNEKLFF
TGTGCCAGCAGCGCAGACAGGGGTTCTAATGAAAAACTGTTTTTT
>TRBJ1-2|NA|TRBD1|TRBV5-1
CASSPGQLLNYGYTF
TGCGCCAGCAGCCCGGGACAGCTACTTAACTATGGCTACACCTTC
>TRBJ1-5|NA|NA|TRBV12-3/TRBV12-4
CASSFTGNQPQHF
TGTGCCAGCAGTTTTACGGGTAATCAGCCCCAGCATTTT
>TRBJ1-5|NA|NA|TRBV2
CASSGSGNQPQHF
TGTGCCAGCAGTGGTTCAGGGAATCAGCCCCAGCATTTT
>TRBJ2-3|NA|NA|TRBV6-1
CATNPVPTNTQYF
TGTGCCACTAACCCTGTACCCACGAATACGCAGTATTTT
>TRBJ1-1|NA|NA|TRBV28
CASSPPRFAEAFF
TGTGCCAGCAGCCCCCCACGGTTTGCTGAAGCTTTCTTT
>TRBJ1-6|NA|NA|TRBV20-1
CSASIGRAGSPLHF
TGCAGTGCTAGTATAGGCAGGGCTGGTTCACCCCTCCACTTT
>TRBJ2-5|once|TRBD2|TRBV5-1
CASSLAGTSGGSYQETQYF
TGCGCCAGCAGCTTGGCCGGGACTAGCGGGGGGTCCTACCAAGAGACCCAGTACTTC
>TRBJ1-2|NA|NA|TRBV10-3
CAISDNGDHTNYGYTF
TGTGCCATCAGTGATAACGGGGATCACACTAACTATGGCTACACCTTC
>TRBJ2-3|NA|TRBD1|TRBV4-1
CASSQSRTGERTDTQYF
TGCGCCAGCAGCCAATCCAGGACAGGCGAACGCACAGATACGCAGTATTTT
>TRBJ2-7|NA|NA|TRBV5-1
CASSLVGRSEQYF
TGCGCCAGCAGTCTCGTCGGGAGAAGCGAGCAGTACTTC
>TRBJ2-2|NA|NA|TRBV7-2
CASSLISMGANTGELFF
TGTGCCAGCAGCTTAATATCTATGGGGGCTAACACCGGGGAGCTGTTTTTT
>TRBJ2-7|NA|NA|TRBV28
CASSRRRGLESYEQYF
TGTGCCAGCAGCCGACGACGAGGGCTGGAGAGCTACGAGCAGTACTTC
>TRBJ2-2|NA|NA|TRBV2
CASSDPGDTGELFF
TGTGCCAGCAGCGACCCCGGGGACACCGGGGAGCTGTTTTTT
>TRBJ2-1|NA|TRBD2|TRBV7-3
CASSLGAGAYNEQFF
TGTGCCAGCAGCTTAGGGGCGGGGGCCTACAATGAGCAGTTCTTC
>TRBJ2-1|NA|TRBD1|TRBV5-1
CASSFDRAYNEQFF
TGCGCCAGCAGCTTTGACAGGGCCTACAATGAGCAGTTCTTC
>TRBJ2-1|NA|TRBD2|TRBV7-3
CASSLGRSSGGAGEQFF
TGTGCCAGCAGCTTGGGTCGTTCTAGCGGGGGGGCCGGTGAGCAGTTCTTC
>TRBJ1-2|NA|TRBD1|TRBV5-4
CASSRDSSGYTF
TGTGCCAGCAGCCGGGACAGCTCTGGCTACACCTTC
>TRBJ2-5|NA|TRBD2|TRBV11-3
CASSLMRGSGAQYF
TGTGCCAGCAGCTTAATGCGGGGGTCGGGGGCCCAGTACTTC